A single sample gave rise to the 18 T cell receptor beta chains below, sequenced in a study of blood T cell repertoires in COVID-19. Clones were sequenced by immunoSEQ multiplex PCR, and TCRdb holds only the in-frame ones, with some missing. The sample has 130,000 or so clones, roughly three quarters seen once. Sequenced: peripheral blood. These receptor sequences come from a human donor in a cohort sampled during active COVID-19.

V usage is TRBV12-3 or TRBV12-4 and J usage is TRBJ2-7, with 8 bases lining up with TRBD1. V lost 8 bases to trimming and J lost 2 bases; unmatched junction nucleotides: 2. There are 12 residues in the CDR3. The CDR3 DNA reads TGTGCCAGCGGGACAGGAACCTACGAGCAGTACTTC. As protein: CASGTGTYEQYF.

The V call is TRBV7-8, the J call TRBJ1-5; tentatively, D is TRBD1 (5 bases). Trimming left V 2 bases short and J 2 bases short, with 10 bases between. CDR1 and CDR2 from the germline V gene are SGHVS and FQNEAQ. The CDR3 has 15 residues. The CDR3 sequence is CASSLSREGNQPQHF. Written as DNA, the CDR3 is TGTGCCAGCAGCTTATCCAGGGAGGGCAATCAGCCCCAGCATTTT. Using reference TRBV7-8 and TRBJ1-5 for the parts outside the CDR3, the full variable domain is GAGVSQSPRYKVAKRGQDVALRCDPISGHVSLFWYQQALGQGPEFLTYFQNEAQLDKSGLPSDRFFAERPEGSVSTLKIQRTQQEDSAVYLCASSLSREGNQPQHFGDGTRLSIL.

This rearrangement joins TRBV5-6 to TRBJ1-2, with no clear D. The CDR3 has 14 residues. Trimming stripped 1 base from V and 4 bases from J, with 11 bases between. Germline V gene lookup returns CDR1 SGHDT and CDR2 YYEEEE. CDR3 residues: CASSLWRATYGYTF. The CDR3 nucleotides are TGTGCCAGCAGCTTGTGGCGGGCTACCTATGGCTACACCTTC.

A remark on this clone: A read error may produce the germline difference seen at one junction end. This chain uses TRBV19 with TRBJ2-4; no reliable D call. There are 12 residues in the CDR3. CDR1 LNHDA and CDR2 SQIVND come from the germline V gene (reference sequence). This chain's CDR3 is CATTGRKNNQYF. The CDR3 coding sequence is TGTGCCACTACTGGCAGGAAAAACAATCAGTACTTC.

This chain connects TRBV7-9 to TRBJ2-7; TRBD1 agrees at 8 bases. Germline CDR1 SEHNR, CDR2 FQNEAQ (reference sequence). Trimming took 5 bases from V and 6 from J; bases not matched to a gene: 9. The CDR3 is 14 amino acids. The CDR3 sequence is CASSRGGQGGEQYF. Written as DNA, the CDR3 is TGTGCCAGCAGCCGAGGCGGACAGGGCGGCGAGCAGTACTTC.

The V and J genes are TRBV10-2 and TRBJ2-7, with 8 bases aligning to TRBD2. V shed 3 bases, J shed 3 bases, and the junction held 7 bases outside the gene matches. Per germline, CDR1 WSHSY and CDR2 SAAADI. The CDR3 sequence is 15 residues long. The CDR3 DNA follows: TGCGCCAGCAGTGACAGGCTAGCGGGCTACTACGAGCAGTACTTC. Translation gives CASSDRLAGYYEQYF.

The chain combines TRBV12-3 or TRBV12-4 with TRBJ1-2; tentatively, D is TRBD1 (6 bases). The germline V and J ends were trimmed by 6 bases and 8 bases, with 16 bases remaining between them. This CDR3 spans 13 amino acids. The CDR3 sequence is CASRSRGSYGYTF. The CDR3 DNA reads as TGTGCCAGCAGATCAAGGGGGTCATACGGCTACACCTTC.

Worth noting for this clone: Other DNA sequences of this sample code for an identical CDR3. The chain links TRBV7-9 to TRBJ2-7, with a weak D call TRBD2 (5 bases). This CDR3 is 13 amino acids long. Trimming shortened V by 2 bases and J by 2 bases, and 7 bases separated the two germline ends. Germline assignment: CDR1 SEHNR and CDR2 FQNEAQ (reference sequence). The CDR3 coding sequence is TGTGCCAGCAGCTTACCGGGAACCTACGAGCAGTACTTC. It is translated as CASSLPGTYEQYF. Together with reference TRBV7-9 and TRBJ2-7, the CDR3 gives the full variable domain: DTGVSQNPRHKITKRGQNVTFRCDPISEHNRLYWYRQTLGQGPEFLTYFQNEAQLEKSRLLSDRFSAERPKGSFSTLEIQRTEQGDSAMYLCASSLPGTYEQYFGPGTRLTVT.

This clone was seen a few times. The DNA of the CDR3 is TGTGCCAGCAGGGAGATATACGAGCAGTACTTC. Translated, it gives CASREIYEQYF. The V gene is TRBV6-5, the J gene TRBJ2-7; D gene uncertain. The CDR3 consists of 11 residues. Trimming removed 6 bases at V and 4 bases at J, with 7 bases between. Germline loops: CDR1 MNHEY, CDR2 SVGAGI.

The chain recombines TRBV11-2 with TRBJ2-4, with D possibly being TRBD1 (5 bases). CDR3 length equals 14 residues. In germline, CDR1 is SGHAT, CDR2 FQNNGV. V gave up 0 bases and J gave up 6 bases, with 9 bases separating them. The CDR3 DNA reads as TGTGCCAGCAGCTTAGAGGAAGGGGTAAACATTCAGTACTTC. Residues: CASSLEEGVNIQYF.

This chain joins TRBV6-5 and TRBJ2-7; TRBD1 matches at 9 bases. Trimming at V came to 3 bases and at J to 3 bases, leaving 9 bases not matched to a gene. This CDR3 is built from 16 residues. Per germline, CDR1 MNHEY and CDR2 SVGAGI. The CDR3 coding sequence is TGTGCCAGCAGTTATATACAGGGGGCGCGACTCTACGAGCAGTACTTC. Translating it yields CASSYIQGARLYEQYF.

In this sample, this clone turned up once. V usage is TRBV14 and J usage is TRBJ2-5; weak D call: TRBD2 (5 bases). This CDR3 spans 14 amino acids. V shed 4 bases and J shed 4 bases, with 13 bases lying between them. Per the germline V gene, CDR1 is SGHDN and CDR2 is FVKESK. The CDR3 loop is CASSRSLGRETQYF. The CDR3 coding sequence is TGTGCCAGCAGCCGAAGTCTAGGGAGAGAGACCCAGTACTTC.

V and J are TRBV14 and TRBJ2-7, with 9 bases that match TRBD2. V dropped 4 bases and J dropped 7; count of bases not matched to a gene: 11. This CDR3 has 15 residues. Germline loops: CDR1 SGHDN, CDR2 FVKESK. Here the CDR3 reads CASSLNLAGWYEQYF. In DNA, the CDR3 is TGTGCCAGCAGCCTAAACCTAGCGGGATGGTATGAGCAGTACTTC.

Here the CDR3 DNA reads TGCAGCGTTGTAGGAGGGACAGCGGCCTACGAGCAGTACTTC. It is translated as CSVVGGTAAYEQYF. This sequence joins TRBV29-1 and TRBJ2-7, with D perhaps TRBD1 (7 bases). Trimming removed 4 bases at V and 2 bases at J, with 15 bases between. This CDR3 spans 14 amino acids. Per germline, CDR1 SQVTM and CDR2 ANQGSEA.

This chain uses TRBV27 with TRBJ2-7; the D gene is possibly TRBD1 (6 bases). V was clipped by 6 bases and J by 0 bases, with 15 bases between them. In germline, CDR1 is MNHEY, CDR2 SMNVEV (reference sequence). There are 15 residues in the CDR3. CDR3 sequence (DNA): TGTGCCAGCAGCTTCGGCACAGGGATCTCCTACGAGCAGTACTTC. This encodes CASSFGTGISYEQYF.

J is TRBJ1-4 and V is TRBV6-5; maybe TRBD1 (5 bases). Germline V lookup: CDR1 MNHEY, CDR2 SVGAGI. This CDR3 spans 15 amino acids. The V and J ends lost 7 bases and 7 bases respectively, with 19 bases between them. DNA of the CDR3: TGTGCCAGCACCCCCTCCCGGGCGGGGGTTGAAAAACTGTTTTTT. It specifies CASTPSRAGVEKLFF.

The V gene is TRBV6-5, the J gene TRBJ1-1, with TRBD1 identical over 7 bases. CDR1 and CDR2 (germline): MNHEY, SVGAGI. J was trimmed by 2 bases and V by 5 bases; bases with no gene match: 8. The CDR3 runs to 15 residues. Here the CDR3 DNA reads TGTGCCAGCAGTACCTCGACAGGGCTAAACACTGAAGCTTTCTTT. Protein product: CASSTSTGLNTEAFF.

V is TRBV29-1 and J is TRBJ1-1; 9 nucleotides align to TRBD1. This CDR3 is built from 16 residues. Germline V gene lookup returns CDR1 SQVTM and CDR2 ANQGSEA. V shed 6 bases and J 0 bases; nucleotides not matched to a gene: 11. The CDR3 loop is CSVTGRTGAVNTEAFF. CDR3 coding DNA: TGCAGCGTCACCGGCCGGACAGGGGCCGTGAACACTGAAGCTTTCTTT.